Listed below are T cell receptor beta chains from one sample, sequenced in a study of CD8 T cells in ankylosing spondylitis. TCRdb redid the calling of the 5' RACE reads with MiXCR, one entry per CDR3 protein. The sample has about 510,000 distinct CDR3 sequences, less than 6% seen once. The sample taken for sequencing was blood, either unsorted or a sorted T cell fraction (not recorded which). The receptor source for this set is a male donor with ankylosing spondylitis. Each CDR3 is given with its conserved first and last residue. A D gene is named only where the DNA matches it firmly. Part of the rows lack a size; the others show once, few, many or a class for expanded clones.

NA	many	TRBJ1-2	TRBV28	CASKSWEPYGYTF	TGTGCCAGCAAGTCTTGGGAGCCCTATGGCTACACCTTC
NA	many	TRBJ2-1	TRBV5-1	CASSLAGLQTYNEQFF	TGCGCCAGCAGCTTGGCCGGACTCCAGACCTACAATGAGCAGTTCTTC
NA	many	TRBJ2-2	TRBV7-9	CASSLRATAGELFF	TGTGCCAGCAGCCTGAGAGCAACCGCCGGGGAGCTGTTTTTT
NA	few	TRBJ2-5	TRBV5-1	CASSFLSGQETQYF	TGCGCCAGCAGCTTTTTATCAGGTCAAGAGACCCAGTACTTC
NA	many	TRBJ2-5	TRBV5-1	CASSELASQGETQYF	TGCGCCAGCAGTGAGCTGGCTTCGCAGGGGGAGACCCAGTACTTC
NA	many	TRBJ2-3	TRBV4-3	CASSHQDSGTDTQYF	TGCGCCAGCAGCCACCAAGACTCTGGCACAGATACGCAGTATTTT
TRBD2	many	TRBJ2-1	TRBV4-2	CASSHGGGGGQFF	TGTGCCAGCAGCCATGGAGGTGGGGGGGGGCAGTTCTTC
NA	many	TRBJ1-1	TRBV5-6	CASGGREIEAFF	TGTGCCAGCGGGGGCCGGGAAATTGAAGCTTTCTTT
TRBD2	many	TRBJ2-1	TRBV20-1	CSATSSGGYNEQFF	TGCAGTGCTACATCTAGCGGGGGATACAATGAGCAGTTCTTC
NA	many	TRBJ1-1	TRBV18	CASSLQVRGNTEAFF	TGTGCCAGCTCACTTCAAGTCCGGGGGAACACTGAAGCTTTCTTT
NA	NA	TRBJ1-1	TRBV28	CASSLTRVNTEAFF	TGTGCCAGCAGTTTAACCAGGGTGAACACTGAAGCTTTCTTT
NA	NA	TRBJ2-3	TRBV5-5	CASSSVPGTQYF	TGTGCCAGCAGCTCGGTACCCGGTACGCAGTATTTT
NA	many	TRBJ2-1	TRBV9	CASSQVYNEQFF	TGTGCCAGCAGCCAGGTCTACAATGAGCAGTTCTTC
NA	many	TRBJ2-7	TRBV28	CASIGLGDYEQYF	TGTGCCAGCATAGGCCTAGGGGACTACGAGCAGTACTTC
NA	many	TRBJ1-1	TRBV12-3/TRBV12-4	CASSFLGRWGTEAFF	TGTGCCAGCAGTTTTCTGGGGCGCTGGGGCACTGAAGCTTTCTTT
NA	many	TRBJ2-3	TRBV28	CASSLIQGRTQYF	TGTGCCAGCAGTTTGATCCAGGGTAGGACGCAGTATTTT
NA	many	TRBJ2-7	TRBV27	CASSLFSQEGYEQYF	TGTGCCAGCAGTTTATTTAGCCAGGAGGGCTACGAGCAGTACTTC
TRBD2	many	TRBJ2-7	TRBV12-3/TRBV12-4	CASSPGEGEQYF	TGTGCCAGCAGCCCCGGGGAGGGCGAGCAGTACTTC
NA	many	TRBJ2-2	TRBV3-1	CASSPWQGGELFF	TGTGCCAGCAGCCCCTGGCAGGGAGGGGAGCTGTTTTTT
NA	NA	TRBJ2-5	TRBV7-2	CASSYITFGTQYF	TGTGCCAGCAGCTATATAACCTTCGGGACCCAGTACTTC
NA	many	TRBJ1-2	TRBV20-1	CSAETGRSYGYTF	TGCAGTGCAGAGACGGGACGCTCCTATGGCTACACCTTC
NA	many	TRBJ1-1	TRBV5-1	CASSLKGETEAFF	TGCGCCAGCAGCTTGAAGGGGGAGACTGAAGCTTTCTTT
NA	many	TRBJ2-1	TRBV5-1	CASSLGTGDNEQFF	TGCGCCAGCAGCCTCGGGACTGGGGACAATGAGCAGTTCTTC
TRBD2	many	TRBJ2-2	TRBV12-3/TRBV12-4	CASSPWSGGNTGELFF	TGTGCCAGCAGTCCTTGGAGCGGGGGGAACACCGGGGAGCTGTTTTTT
NA	many	TRBJ1-4	TRBV20-1	CAGGEKLFF	TGCGCCGGAGGGGAAAAACTGTTTTTT
TRBD1	many	TRBJ2-7	TRBV6-1	CASNRQGDSYEQYF	TGTGCCAGCAATAGACAGGGAGACTCCTACGAGCAGTACTTC
NA	many	TRBJ1-5	TRBV20-1	CSANREGFSQPQHF	TGCAGTGCTAACAGGGAGGGCTTTAGTCAGCCCCAGCATTTT
NA	many	TRBJ2-7	TRBV24-1	CATSDPFPWAEQYF	TGTGCCACCAGTGACCCCTTCCCGTGGGCAGAGCAGTACTTC
TRBD2	many	TRBJ2-1	TRBV29-1	CSARLASGANEQFF	TGCAGCGCTCGGTTGGCTAGCGGGGCCAATGAGCAGTTCTTC
TRBD2	few	TRBJ2-1	TRBV7-2	CASSGAGDIGYEQFF	TGTGCCAGCAGCGGGGCGGGGGATATAGGCTATGAGCAGTTCTTC
NA	many	TRBJ2-1	TRBV7-2	CASSLQVVGEQFF	TGTGCCAGCAGCTTACAGGTCGTGGGAGAGCAGTTCTTC
NA	many	TRBJ1-1	TRBV5-5	CASSLLSGGTEAFF	TGTGCCAGCAGCTTGTTGTCGGGGGGCACTGAAGCTTTCTTT
NA	NA	TRBJ2-7	TRBV2	CASRLGASYEQYF	TGTGCCAGCAGATTGGGGGCCAGCTACGAGCAGTACTTC
NA	many	TRBJ1-1	TRBV5-1	CASSLAGRNTEAFF	TGCGCCAGCAGCTTGGCCGGGAGGAACACTGAAGCTTTCTTT
TRBD2	few	TRBJ2-4	TRBV5-4	CASSLSSGVNIQYF	TGTGCCAGCAGCTTGTCTAGCGGGGTAAACATTCAGTACTTC
NA	many	TRBJ2-3	TRBV6-1	CASSGPAGRADTQYF	TGTGCCAGCAGTGGGCCCGCTGGCCGGGCAGATACGCAGTATTTT
NA	many	TRBJ2-1	TRBV5-1	CASSFRRTNEQFF	TGCGCCAGCAGCTTTCGGCGGACTAATGAGCAGTTCTTC
TRBD2	many	TRBJ2-1	TRBV11-1	CASSLTPGSGVAYNEQFF	TGTGCCAGCAGCCTCACCCCGGGTAGCGGGGTGGCCTACAATGAGCAGTTCTTC